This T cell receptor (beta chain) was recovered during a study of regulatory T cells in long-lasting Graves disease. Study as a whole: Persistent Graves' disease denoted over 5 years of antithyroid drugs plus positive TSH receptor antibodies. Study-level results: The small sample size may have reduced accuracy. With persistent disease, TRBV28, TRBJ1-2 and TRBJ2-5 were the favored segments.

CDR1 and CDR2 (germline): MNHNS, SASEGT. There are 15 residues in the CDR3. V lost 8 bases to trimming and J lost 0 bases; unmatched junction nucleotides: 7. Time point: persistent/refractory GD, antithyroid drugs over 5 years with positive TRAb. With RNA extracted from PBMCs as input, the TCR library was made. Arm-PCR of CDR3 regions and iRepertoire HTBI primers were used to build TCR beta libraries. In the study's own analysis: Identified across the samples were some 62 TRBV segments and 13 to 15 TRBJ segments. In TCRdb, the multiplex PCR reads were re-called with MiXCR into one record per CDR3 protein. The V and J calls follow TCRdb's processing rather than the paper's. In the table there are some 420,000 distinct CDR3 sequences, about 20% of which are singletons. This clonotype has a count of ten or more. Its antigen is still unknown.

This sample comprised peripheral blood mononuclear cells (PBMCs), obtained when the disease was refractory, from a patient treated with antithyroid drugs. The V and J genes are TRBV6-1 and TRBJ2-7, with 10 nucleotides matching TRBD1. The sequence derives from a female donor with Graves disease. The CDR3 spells CASGRWTGGSYEQYF. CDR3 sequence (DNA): TGTGCCAGCGGTAGATGGACAGGGGGCTCCTACGAGCAGTACTTC.